A selection of T cell receptor beta chains follows, all from one sample in a study of control samples from healthy donors and cancer patients. Profiled with immunoSEQ multiplex PCR; TCRdb holds only in-frame clones, not every one. The profile shows 70,000 to 95,000 clones, approximately 89% of them singletons. The sample taken for sequencing was blood. The receptors originated from a man aged 45-65 years in good health. Each CDR3 is given with its conserved first and last residue. A D gene is named only where the DNA matches it firmly. Only some rows state a clone size, as once, few, many or a class for expanded clones.

TRBV28,-,TRBD1,TRBJ1-4,TGTGCCGGGGGGCACAGGGGGCCCCTCACTAATGAAAAACTGTTTTTT,CAGGHRGPLTNEKLFF
TRBV30,-,TRBD2,TRBJ2-1,TGTGCCTGGAGTCCGGGACTAGAGGGTGAGCAGTTCTTC,CAWSPGLEGEQFF
TRBV15,-,TRBD1,TRBJ2-1,TGTGCCACCAGCATACGACAGGGCTCCTACAATGAGCAGTTCTTC,CATSIRQGSYNEQFF
TRBV11-2,-,TRBD2,TRBJ2-3,TGTGCCAGCAGCCTAGAGGGGGTAGCGGGATCAGATACGCAGTATTTT,CASSLEGVAGSDTQYF
TRBV7-2,-,-,TRBJ1-3,TGTGCCAGCAGCCAAACGTGGGGCTCTGGAAACACCATATATTTT,CASSQTWGSGNTIYF
TRBV7-6,few,-,TRBJ2-7,TGTGCCAGCAGCAACGGGGACTCCAGCTCCTACGAGCAGTACTTC,CASSNGDSSSYEQYF
TRBV7-2,-,TRBD2,TRBJ2-5,TGTGCCAGCAGCTACAGACTAGCGGGGGGTCAAGAGACCCAGTACTTC,CASSYRLAGGQETQYF
TRBV7-8,-,-,TRBJ2-3,TGTGCCAGCAGCTTAACGGCTTCTGATACGCAGTATTTT,CASSLTASDTQYF
TRBV29-1,many,-,TRBJ1-4,TGCAGCGTTGCCATGGGGTCTCGGGAAAAACTGTTTTTT,CSVAMGSREKLFF
TRBV18,-,TRBD1,TRBJ1-2,TGTGCCAGCTCACCGGGACAGGGGGTAGTTGGCTACACCTTC,CASSPGQGVVGYTF
TRBV5-1,-,-,TRBJ1-4,TGCGCCAGCAGGCCAACGGCGCAGACTGAAAAACTGTTTTTT,CASRPTAQTEKLFF
TRBV11-3,-,-,TRBJ1-5,TGTGCCAGCAGCTTAGGGGCGGCTTTACGGCCCCAGCATTTT,CASSLGAALRPQHF
TRBV2,-,TRBD1,TRBJ1-1,TGTGCCAGCACCCCAGGGGGAATGAACACTGAAGCTTTCTTT,CASTPGGMNTEAFF
TRBV29-1,-,TRBD1,TRBJ1-6,TGCAGCGTCGGGGGACAGGGAGACTCACCCCTCCACTTT,CSVGGQGDSPLHF
TRBV19,-,TRBD1,TRBJ1-5,TGTGCCAGTAGTCGGACAGGGGTGAACGGCAATCAGCCCCAGCATTTT,CASSRTGVNGNQPQHF
TRBV9,-,-,TRBJ2-3,TGTGCCAGCGGGGAGGATACGCAGTATTTT,CASGEDTQYF
TRBV27,-,-,TRBJ2-2,TGTGCCAGCAGTTTCAATCGGCCTCCAAGTTCCGGGGAGCTGTTTTTT,CASSFNRPPSSGELFF
TRBV9,-,-,TRBJ2-1,TGTGCCAGCAGCGTCCTAGGAGAGACCTACAATGAGCAGTTCTTC,CASSVLGETYNEQFF
TRBV19,-,-,TRBJ1-1,TGTGCCAGTAGTATTAGCCCGGGAGGAAACACTGAAGCTTTCTTT,CASSISPGGNTEAFF
TRBV6-5,-,TRBD2,TRBJ2-7,TGTGCCAGCAAACCCGGGACTAGCGGGAGCCACGAGCAGTACTTC,CASKPGTSGSHEQYF
TRBV6-6,-,TRBD2,TRBJ2-5,TGTGCCAGCAGCTCGTCGACTAGCGGGGACCGCGAGACCCAGTACTTC,CASSSSTSGDRETQYF
TRBV5-4,-,-,TRBJ2-3,TGTGCCAGCAGCTTGCGTCCAGATACGCAGTATTTT,CASSLRPDTQYF
TRBV4-1,once,TRBD2,TRBJ2-3,TGCGCCAGCAGCCGCACTAGCGGGGGGGCAGAGGATACGCAGTATTTT,CASSRTSGGAEDTQYF
TRBV7-9,-,-,TRBJ2-2,TGTGCCAGCAGCCACCGATTGACAGGGACTAACACCGGGGAGCTGTTTTTT,CASSHRLTGTNTGELFF
TRBV28,-,-,TRBJ1-3,TGTGCCAGCAGTCTCAGGGGAAACACCATATATTTT,CASSLRGNTIYF
TRBV7-8,-,TRBD1,TRBJ2-7,TGTGCCAGCAGCTCGGGACAGTCCTACGAGCAGTACTTC,CASSSGQSYEQYF
TRBV12-3/TRBV12-4,-,-,TRBJ2-1,TGTGCCAGCAGTTTAGGGGGGAATGAGCAGTTCTTC,CASSLGGNEQFF
TRBV9,-,TRBD2,TRBJ2-5,TGTGCCAGCAGCCCGTGGACTAGCGGGGTAGGAGAGACCCAGTACTTC,CASSPWTSGVGETQYF
TRBV11-3,-,-,TRBJ1-1,TGTGCCAGCAGCTCCATCCAAGTGAACACTGAAGCTTTCTTT,CASSSIQVNTEAFF
TRBV3-1/TRBV3-2,-,-,TRBJ1-2,TGTGCCAGCAGCCAACAGGGGCCCCCCTATGGCTACACCTTC,CASSQQGPPYGYTF
TRBV11-2,-,-,TRBJ2-1,TGTGCCAGCAGCTTAGGATCCTCCGCCTACAATGAGCAGTTCTTC,CASSLGSSAYNEQFF
TRBV28,-,TRBD1,TRBJ1-4,TGTGCCAGCAGTTTAAGGCAAGGACAGGGGGCCACTAATGAAAAACTGTTTTTT,CASSLRQGQGATNEKLFF
TRBV5-5,-,-,TRBJ2-5,TGTGCCAGCAGCTCTGGACTTTTGGGAGGCGTGGAGACCCAGTACTTC,CASSSGLLGGVETQYF
TRBV6-5,-,-,TRBJ2-1,TGTGCCAGCAGTTTCTCTCGAGGCGGGGCTGGTGAGCAGTTCTTC,CASSFSRGGAGEQFF
TRBV7-3,-,-,TRBJ1-1,TGTGCCAGCAGCGTAGACCTGAACACTGAAGCTTTCTTT,CASSVDLNTEAFF
TRBV9,few,-,TRBJ2-3,TGTGCCAGCAGCGTAGGGCTTTGGGGGGCCCCAGATACGCAGTATTTT,CASSVGLWGAPDTQYF
TRBV14,-,-,TRBJ1-1,TGTGCCAGCAGCCAATATTGGGGAGAGAACACTGAAGCTTTCTTT,CASSQYWGENTEAFF
TRBV2,-,-,TRBJ2-5,TGTGCCAGCAGTGAAGTTTTTGGGGGGCTGGAGACCCAGTACTTC,CASSEVFGGLETQYF
TRBV7-8,-,-,TRBJ1-2,TGTGCCAGCAGCTTCCCGGGGGTGGATGGTGGCTACACCTTC,CASSFPGVDGGYTF
TRBV4-2,-,-,TRBJ1-3,TGTGCCAGCAGCCGAGACACGTCTGGAAACACCATATATTTT,CASSRDTSGNTIYF
TRBV15,-,-,TRBJ1-2,TGTGCCACCGGAACGGGGATTAACTATGGCTACACCTTC,CATGTGINYGYTF
TRBV11-2,-,-,TRBJ1-1,TGTGCCAGCAGCTCCCGGTCAGGGCCAAGACCAGAAGCTTTCTTT,CASSSRSGPRPEAFF